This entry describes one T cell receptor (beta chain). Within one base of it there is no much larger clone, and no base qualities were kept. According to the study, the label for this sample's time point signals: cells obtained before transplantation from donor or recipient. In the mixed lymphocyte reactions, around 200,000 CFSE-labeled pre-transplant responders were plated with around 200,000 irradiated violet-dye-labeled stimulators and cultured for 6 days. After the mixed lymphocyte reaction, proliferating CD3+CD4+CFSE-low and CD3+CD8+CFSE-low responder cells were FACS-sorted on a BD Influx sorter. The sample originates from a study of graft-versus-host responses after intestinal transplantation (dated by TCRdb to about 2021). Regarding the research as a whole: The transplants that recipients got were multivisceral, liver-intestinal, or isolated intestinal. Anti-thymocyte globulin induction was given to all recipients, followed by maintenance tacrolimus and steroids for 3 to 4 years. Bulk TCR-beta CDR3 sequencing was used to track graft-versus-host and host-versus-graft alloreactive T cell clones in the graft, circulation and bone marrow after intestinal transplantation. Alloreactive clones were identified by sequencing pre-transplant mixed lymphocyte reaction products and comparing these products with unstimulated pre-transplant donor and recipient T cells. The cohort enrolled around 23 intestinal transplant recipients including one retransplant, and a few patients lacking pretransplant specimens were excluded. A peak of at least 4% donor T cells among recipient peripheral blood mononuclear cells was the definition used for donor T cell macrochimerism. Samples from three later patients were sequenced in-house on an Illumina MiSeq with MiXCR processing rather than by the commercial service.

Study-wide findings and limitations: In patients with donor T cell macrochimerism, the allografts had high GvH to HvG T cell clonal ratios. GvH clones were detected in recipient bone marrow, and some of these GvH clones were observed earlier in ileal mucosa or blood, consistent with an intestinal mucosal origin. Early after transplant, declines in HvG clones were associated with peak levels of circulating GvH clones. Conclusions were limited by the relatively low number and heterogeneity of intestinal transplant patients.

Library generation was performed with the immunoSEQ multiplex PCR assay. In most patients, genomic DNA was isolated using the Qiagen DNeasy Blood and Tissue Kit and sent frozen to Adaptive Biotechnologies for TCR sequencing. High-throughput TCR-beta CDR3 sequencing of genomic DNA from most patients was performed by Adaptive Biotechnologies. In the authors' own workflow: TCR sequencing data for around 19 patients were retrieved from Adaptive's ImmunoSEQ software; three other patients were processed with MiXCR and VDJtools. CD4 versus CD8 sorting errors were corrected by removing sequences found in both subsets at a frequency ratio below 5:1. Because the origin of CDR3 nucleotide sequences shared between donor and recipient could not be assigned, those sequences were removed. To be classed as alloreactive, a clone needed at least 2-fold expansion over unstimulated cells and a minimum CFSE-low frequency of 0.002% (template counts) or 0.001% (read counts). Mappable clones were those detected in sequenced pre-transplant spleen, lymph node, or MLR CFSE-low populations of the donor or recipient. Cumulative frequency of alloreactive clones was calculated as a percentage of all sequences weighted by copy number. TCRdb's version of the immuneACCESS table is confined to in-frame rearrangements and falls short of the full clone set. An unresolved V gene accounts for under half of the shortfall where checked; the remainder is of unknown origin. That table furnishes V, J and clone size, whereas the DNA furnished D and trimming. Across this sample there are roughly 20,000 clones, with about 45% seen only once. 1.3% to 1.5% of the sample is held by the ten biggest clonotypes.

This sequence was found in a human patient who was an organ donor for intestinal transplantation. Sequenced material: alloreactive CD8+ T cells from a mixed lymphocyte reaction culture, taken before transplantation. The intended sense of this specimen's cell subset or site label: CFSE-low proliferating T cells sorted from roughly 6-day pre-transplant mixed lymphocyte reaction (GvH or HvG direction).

The CDR3 loop reads CASSVSGNTIYF. In nucleotide form, the sequence is TGTGCCAGCAGCGTATCTGGAAACACCATATATTTT. Recombination connected TRBV9 to TRBJ1-3; no D segment can be confidently identified. The CDR3 contains 12 residues, cysteine and phenylalanine counted. The retained sequence is limited to the CDR3, 36 bases, with the frame set at the first base. V lost 1 base and J lost 1 base; the stretch between them is 0 bases long. In the germline V gene, CDR1 corresponds to SGDLS and CDR2 to YYNGEE.